What follows is one T cell receptor (beta chain) and its context. The CDR3 sequence is 15 residues long. CDR1 is MGHRA and CDR2 is YSYEKL in the germline V gene. Unmatched junction bases numbered 10, after V lost 5 bases and J lost 7 bases. The sample comes from a study of T cell changes during pregnancy in multiple sclerosis. The repertoire was sequenced with immunoSEQ multiplex PCR; TCRdb's copy has only in-frame clones and lacks some. The data hold tens of thousands of clones, with roughly nine tenths observed a single time. This receptor was identified in a female donor with multiple sclerosis, enrolled in a pregnancy study. This chain uses TRBV4-1 with TRBJ2-3, with 9 bases aligning to TRBD1. The sequencing here drew on CD4+ T cells from peripheral blood mononuclear cells, taken before pregnancy. This CDR3 reads CASSATGQGTYTQYF. The CDR3 bases are TGCGCCAGCAGCGCCACGGGACAGGGCACTTATACGCAGTATTTT.